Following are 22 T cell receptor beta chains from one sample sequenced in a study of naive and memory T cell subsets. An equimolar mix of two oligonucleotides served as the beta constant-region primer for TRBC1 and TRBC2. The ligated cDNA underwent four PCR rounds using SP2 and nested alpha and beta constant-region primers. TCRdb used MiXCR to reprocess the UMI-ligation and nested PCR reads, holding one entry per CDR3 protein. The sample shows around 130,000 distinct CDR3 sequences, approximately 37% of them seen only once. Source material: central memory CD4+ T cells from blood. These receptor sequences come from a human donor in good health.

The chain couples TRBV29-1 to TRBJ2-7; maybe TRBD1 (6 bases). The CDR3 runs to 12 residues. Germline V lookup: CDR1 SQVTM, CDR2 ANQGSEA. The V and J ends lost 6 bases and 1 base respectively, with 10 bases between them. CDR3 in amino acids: CSVARGSYEQYF. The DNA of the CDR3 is TGCAGCGTAGCCAGGGGATCCTACGAGCAGTACTTC.

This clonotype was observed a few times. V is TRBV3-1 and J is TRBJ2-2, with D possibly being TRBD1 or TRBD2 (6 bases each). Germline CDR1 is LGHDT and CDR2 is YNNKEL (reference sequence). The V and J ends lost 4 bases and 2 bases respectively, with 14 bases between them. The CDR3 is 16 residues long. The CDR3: CASSRGAGGNTGELFF. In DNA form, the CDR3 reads TGTGCCAGCAGCCGGGGAGCCGGGGGCAACACCGGGGAGCTGTTTTTT.

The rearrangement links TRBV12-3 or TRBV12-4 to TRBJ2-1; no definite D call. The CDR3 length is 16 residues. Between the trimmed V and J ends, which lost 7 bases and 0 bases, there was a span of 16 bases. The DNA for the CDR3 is TGTGCCAGCACCTCAACGATCAGGAGCTCCTACAATGAGCAGTTCTTC. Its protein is CASTSTIRSSYNEQFF.

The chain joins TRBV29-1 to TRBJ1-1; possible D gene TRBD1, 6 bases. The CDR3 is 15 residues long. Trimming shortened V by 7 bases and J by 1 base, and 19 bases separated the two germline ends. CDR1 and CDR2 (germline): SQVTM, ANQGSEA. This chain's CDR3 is CSAQETGGWNTEAFF. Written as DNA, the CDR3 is TGCAGCGCTCAAGAAACGGGGGGCTGGAACACTGAAGCTTTCTTT.

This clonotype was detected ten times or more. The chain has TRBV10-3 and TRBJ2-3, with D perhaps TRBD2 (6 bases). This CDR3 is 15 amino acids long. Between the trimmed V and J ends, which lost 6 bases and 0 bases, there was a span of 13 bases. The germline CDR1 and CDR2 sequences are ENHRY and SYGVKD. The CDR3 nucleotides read TGTGCCATCAGATTAGCGGAATCTAGCACAGATACGCAGTATTTT. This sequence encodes CAIRLAESSTDTQYF.

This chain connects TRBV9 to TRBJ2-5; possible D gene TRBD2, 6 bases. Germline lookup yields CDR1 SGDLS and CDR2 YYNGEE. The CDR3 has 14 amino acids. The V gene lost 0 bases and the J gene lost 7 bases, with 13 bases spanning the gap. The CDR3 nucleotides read TGTGCCAGCAGCGTAGAGGAGGGGTTGGGGACCCAGTACTTC. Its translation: CASSVEEGLGTQYF. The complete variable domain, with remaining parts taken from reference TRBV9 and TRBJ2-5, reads DSGVTQTPKHLITATGQRVTLRCSPRSGDLSVYWYQQSLDQGLQFLIQYYNGEERAKGNILERFSAQQFPDLHSELNLSSLELGDSALYFCASSVEEGLGTQYFGPGTRLLVL.

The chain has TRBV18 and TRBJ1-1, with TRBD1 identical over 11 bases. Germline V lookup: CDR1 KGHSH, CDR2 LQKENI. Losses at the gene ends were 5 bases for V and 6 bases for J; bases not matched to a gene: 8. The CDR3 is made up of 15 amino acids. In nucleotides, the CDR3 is TGTGCCAGCTCATCGGACAGGGGGCGAATCGCTGAAGCTTTCTTT. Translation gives CASSSDRGRIAEAFF.

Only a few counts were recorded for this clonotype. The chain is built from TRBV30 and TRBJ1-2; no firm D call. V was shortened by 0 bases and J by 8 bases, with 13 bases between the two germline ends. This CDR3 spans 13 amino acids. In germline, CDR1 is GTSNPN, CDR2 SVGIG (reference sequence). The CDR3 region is CAWSVVSSRGYTF. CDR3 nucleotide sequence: TGTGCCTGGAGTGTCGTTTCAAGCCGGGGCTACACCTTC.

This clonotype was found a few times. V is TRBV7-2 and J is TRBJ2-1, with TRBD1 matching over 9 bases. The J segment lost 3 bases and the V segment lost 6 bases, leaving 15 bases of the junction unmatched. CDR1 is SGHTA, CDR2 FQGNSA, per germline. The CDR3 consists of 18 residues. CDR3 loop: CASSLRTGGQGDYNEQFF. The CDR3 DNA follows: TGTGCCAGCAGTCTCAGGACGGGGGGACAGGGAGACTACAATGAGCAGTTCTTC.

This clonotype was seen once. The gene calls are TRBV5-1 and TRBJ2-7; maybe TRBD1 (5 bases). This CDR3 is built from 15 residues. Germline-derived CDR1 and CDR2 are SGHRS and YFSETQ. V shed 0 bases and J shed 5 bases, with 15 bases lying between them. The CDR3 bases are TGCGCCAGCAGCTTGGCCGGTAGACAGAATGACGAGCAGTACTTC. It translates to CASSLAGRQNDEQYF.

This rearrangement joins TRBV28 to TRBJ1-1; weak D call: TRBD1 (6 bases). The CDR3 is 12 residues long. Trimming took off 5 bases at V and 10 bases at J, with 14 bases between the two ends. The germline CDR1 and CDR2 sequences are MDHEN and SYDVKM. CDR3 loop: CASSPPHRAAFF. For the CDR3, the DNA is TGTGCCAGCAGTCCCCCCCACAGGGCAGCTTTCTTT.

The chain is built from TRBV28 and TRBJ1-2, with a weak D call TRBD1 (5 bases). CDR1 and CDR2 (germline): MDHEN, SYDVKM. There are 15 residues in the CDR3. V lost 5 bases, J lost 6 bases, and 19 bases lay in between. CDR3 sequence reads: CASSRILRGTDGYTF. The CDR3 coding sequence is TGTGCCAGCAGTCGGATTCTGCGGGGCACGGATGGCTACACCTTC.

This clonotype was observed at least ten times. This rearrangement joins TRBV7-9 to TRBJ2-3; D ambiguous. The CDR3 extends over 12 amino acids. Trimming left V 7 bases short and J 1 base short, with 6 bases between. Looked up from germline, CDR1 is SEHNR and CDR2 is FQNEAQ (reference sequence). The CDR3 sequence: CASNPGTDTQYF. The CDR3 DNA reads TGTGCCAGCAACCCGGGCACAGATACGCAGTATTTT.

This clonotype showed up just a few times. CDR3 loop: CASSRGQPMSAEQYF. The DNA of the CDR3 is TGTGCCAGCAGCCGTGGACAGCCGATGTCTGCCGAGCAGTACTTC. The chain carries TRBV3-1 and TRBJ2-7, with TRBD1 as a possible D gene (6 bases). The CDR3 has 15 amino acids. Trimming cost V 4 bases and J 6 bases, with 19 bases left between them. The germline V gene has CDR1 LGHDT and CDR2 YNNKEL (reference sequence).

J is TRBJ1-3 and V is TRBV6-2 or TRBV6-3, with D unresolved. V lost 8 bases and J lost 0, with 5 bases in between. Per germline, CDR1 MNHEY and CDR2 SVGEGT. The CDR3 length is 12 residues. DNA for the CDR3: TGTGCCAGCCGGGGCTCTGGAAACACCATATATTTT. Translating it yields CASRGSGNTIYF.

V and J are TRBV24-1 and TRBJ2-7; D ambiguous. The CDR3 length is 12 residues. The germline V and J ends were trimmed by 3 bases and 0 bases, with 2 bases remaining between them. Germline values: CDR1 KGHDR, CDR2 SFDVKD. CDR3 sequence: CATSDTSYEQYF. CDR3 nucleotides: TGTGCCACCAGTGATACCTCCTACGAGCAGTACTTC.

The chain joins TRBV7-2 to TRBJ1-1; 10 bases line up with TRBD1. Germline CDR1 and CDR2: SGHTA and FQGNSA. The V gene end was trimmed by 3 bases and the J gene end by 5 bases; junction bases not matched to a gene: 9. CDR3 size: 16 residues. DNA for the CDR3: TGTGCCAGCAGCTTTGGGACAGGGGTCTTAAGGACTGAAGCTTTCTTT. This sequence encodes CASSFGTGVLRTEAFF.

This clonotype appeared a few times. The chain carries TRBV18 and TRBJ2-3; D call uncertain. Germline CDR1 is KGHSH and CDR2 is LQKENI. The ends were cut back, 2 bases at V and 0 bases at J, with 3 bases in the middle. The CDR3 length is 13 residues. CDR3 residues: CASSPGSTDTQYF. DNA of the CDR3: TGTGCCAGCTCACCAGGCAGCACAGATACGCAGTATTTT.

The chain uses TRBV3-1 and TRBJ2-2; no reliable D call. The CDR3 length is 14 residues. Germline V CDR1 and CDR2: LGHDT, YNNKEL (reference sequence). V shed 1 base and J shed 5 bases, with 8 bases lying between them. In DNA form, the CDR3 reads TGTGCCAGCAGCCAAGCGTGGAATACCGGGGAGCTGTTTTTT. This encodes CASSQAWNTGELFF.

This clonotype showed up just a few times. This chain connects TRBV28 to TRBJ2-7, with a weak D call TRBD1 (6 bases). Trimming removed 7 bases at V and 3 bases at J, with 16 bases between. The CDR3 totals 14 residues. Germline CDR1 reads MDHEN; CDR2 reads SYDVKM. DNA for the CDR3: TGTGCCAGCAATCCGACAGGCAACTTCTACGAGCAGTACTTC. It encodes CASNPTGNFYEQYF.

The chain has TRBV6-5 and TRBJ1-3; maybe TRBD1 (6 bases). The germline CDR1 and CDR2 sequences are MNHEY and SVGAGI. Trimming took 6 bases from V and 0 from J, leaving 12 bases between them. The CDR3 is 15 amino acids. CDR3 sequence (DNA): TGTGCCAGCAGCCGGACAGACACCTCTGGAAACACCATATATTTT. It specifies CASSRTDTSGNTIYF.

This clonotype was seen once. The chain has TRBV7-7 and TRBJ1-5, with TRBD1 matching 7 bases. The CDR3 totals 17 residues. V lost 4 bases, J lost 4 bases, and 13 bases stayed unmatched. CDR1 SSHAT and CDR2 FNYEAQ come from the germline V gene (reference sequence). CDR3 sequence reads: CASSSRTYRGGNQPQHF. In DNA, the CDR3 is TGTGCCAGCAGCTCCAGGACCTACAGGGGCGGTAATCAGCCCCAGCATTTT.